This is a list of T cell receptor beta chains from one sample in a study of T cells after yellow fever vaccination. TCRdb fed the 5' RACE reads into MiXCR, producing one record per CDR3 protein. The sample carries roughly 250,000 distinct CDR3 sequences, 10% to 15% recorded once. The starting material was CD4+ T cells sorted from PBMCs, obtained 45 days after the yellow fever booster vaccination. These receptors originate from a man in his thirties or forties who received the YFV17D yellow fever vaccine. The CDR3 runs from the conserved cysteine through the conserved F or W. The D gene is left open where the match is weak. Clone size appears in some rows only: once, few, many, or a class for an expanded clone.

d_call: TRBD1
clone_size: few
v_call: TRBV6-5
j_call: TRBJ1-3
cdr3_nt: TGTGCCAGCTGGACAGGGGGTGGAAACACCATATATTTT
cdr3_aa: CASWTGGGNTIYF

d_call: .
clone_size: .
v_call: TRBV7-2
j_call: TRBJ2-6
cdr3_nt: TGTGCCAGCAGCTTAGATTATGGGGCCAACGTCCTGACTTTC
cdr3_aa: CASSLDYGANVLTF

d_call: .
clone_size: few
v_call: TRBV5-1
j_call: TRBJ1-4
cdr3_nt: TGCGCCAGCAGCTCGATCGCCGAAAAACTGTTTTTT
cdr3_aa: CASSSIAEKLFF

d_call: TRBD2
clone_size: few
v_call: TRBV20-1
j_call: TRBJ2-1
cdr3_nt: TGCAGTGCTAGCAGCGGGGCCGCGGATGAGCAGTTCTTC
cdr3_aa: CSASSGAADEQFF

d_call: TRBD1
clone_size: many
v_call: TRBV29-1
j_call: TRBJ2-3
cdr3_nt: TGCAGCGTTCCGCCCCGGACAGGGGGGACAGATACGCAGTATTTT
cdr3_aa: CSVPPRTGGTDTQYF

d_call: .
clone_size: once
v_call: TRBV2
j_call: TRBJ2-3
cdr3_nt: TGTGCCAGCAGGAAGGGGACGGGGAACCGGGGACTCCATCTTCTGAGCACAGATACGCAGTATTTT
cdr3_aa: CASRKGTGNRGLHLLSTDTQYF

d_call: TRBD2
clone_size: .
v_call: TRBV25-1
j_call: TRBJ2-7
cdr3_nt: TGTGCCAGCAGTGACGCGGGAGTTACCTACGAGCAGTACTTC
cdr3_aa: CASSDAGVTYEQYF

d_call: .
clone_size: .
v_call: TRBV7-2
j_call: TRBJ2-7
cdr3_nt: TGTGCCAGCAGCTTAGCGAGGGGGGCTTACTACGAGCAGTACTTC
cdr3_aa: CASSLARGAYYEQYF

d_call: TRBD1
clone_size: .
v_call: TRBV11-2
j_call: TRBJ2-1
cdr3_nt: TGTGCCAGCAGCTTAGATCTGACAGGGGTTAATGAGCAGTTCTTC
cdr3_aa: CASSLDLTGVNEQFF

d_call: TRBD1
clone_size: few
v_call: TRBV4-3
j_call: TRBJ2-2
cdr3_nt: TGCGCCAGCAGCCATATTGAGGGACAGGGCTCCGGGGAGCTGTTTTTT
cdr3_aa: CASSHIEGQGSGELFF

d_call: TRBD1
clone_size: .
v_call: TRBV6-1
j_call: TRBJ2-7
cdr3_nt: TGTGCCAGCAGACGAGGACAGGTTTCCTACGAGCAGTACTTC
cdr3_aa: CASRRGQVSYEQYF

d_call: TRBD1
clone_size: .
v_call: TRBV24-1
j_call: TRBJ2-3
cdr3_nt: TGTGCCACCAGTGACGGGACAGGGATCGTGACAGATACGCAGTATTTT
cdr3_aa: CATSDGTGIVTDTQYF

d_call: .
clone_size: .
v_call: TRBV7-2
j_call: TRBJ2-1
cdr3_nt: TGTGCCAGCAGCTTCGGTGGGAGGTATGAGCAGTTCTTC
cdr3_aa: CASSFGGRYEQFF

d_call: TRBD1
clone_size: .
v_call: TRBV29-1
j_call: TRBJ1-6
cdr3_nt: TGCAGCGTGAGGGACAGGAATCTTAATTCACCCCTCCACTTT
cdr3_aa: CSVRDRNLNSPLHF

d_call: .
clone_size: .
v_call: TRBV5-4
j_call: TRBJ2-3
cdr3_nt: TGTGCCAGCAGCTTGGATAGGGGACAAACAGATACGCAGTATTTT
cdr3_aa: CASSLDRGQTDTQYF

d_call: .
clone_size: .
v_call: TRBV7-2
j_call: TRBJ2-2
cdr3_nt: TGTGCCAGCACCCAGGAGAAGGGAGCCCGTTCGTCCGGGGAGCTGTTTTTT
cdr3_aa: CASTQEKGARSSGELFF

d_call: .
clone_size: .
v_call: TRBV7-2
j_call: TRBJ2-5
cdr3_nt: TGTGCCAGCAGCTTAGCGATGAGTACGGGGTCCCAGTACTTC
cdr3_aa: CASSLAMSTGSQYF

d_call: .
clone_size: many
v_call: TRBV6-4
j_call: TRBJ2-6
cdr3_nt: TGTGCCAGCAGTCCTACAGGGTCTGGGGCCAACGTCCTGACTTTC
cdr3_aa: CASSPTGSGANVLTF

d_call: TRBD2
clone_size: few
v_call: TRBV20-1
j_call: TRBJ2-2
cdr3_nt: TGCAGTGCTAGAGTTCTAGCGGGAGTGGATGGGGAGCTGTTTTTT
cdr3_aa: CSARVLAGVDGELFF

d_call: .
clone_size: few
v_call: TRBV29-1
j_call: TRBJ2-3
cdr3_nt: TGCAGCGTTGGCTCAACCGGAGATACGCAGTATTTT
cdr3_aa: CSVGSTGDTQYF

d_call: TRBD1
clone_size: .
v_call: TRBV14
j_call: TRBJ2-1
cdr3_nt: TGTGCCAGCAGCCGTCTGGCTACAGGGGGCGGCTACAATGAGCAGTTCTTC
cdr3_aa: CASSRLATGGGYNEQFF

d_call: TRBD2
clone_size: few
v_call: TRBV7-2
j_call: TRBJ2-3
cdr3_nt: TGTGCCAGCAGCAGTAGCGGGACCGCTTTGTACACAGATACGCAGTATTTT
cdr3_aa: CASSSSGTALYTDTQYF

d_call: TRBD1
clone_size: .
v_call: TRBV12-3/TRBV12-4
j_call: TRBJ2-1
cdr3_nt: TGTGCCAGCAGTCCTCCGTCCGGGACAGGGAGATACAATGAGCAGTTCTTC
cdr3_aa: CASSPPSGTGRYNEQFF

d_call: TRBD2
clone_size: few
v_call: TRBV9
j_call: TRBJ2-5
cdr3_nt: TGTGCCAGCAGTAGACTAGCGACCCAAGAGACCCAGTACTTC
cdr3_aa: CASSRLATQETQYF

d_call: .
clone_size: .
v_call: TRBV3-1
j_call: TRBJ2-3
cdr3_nt: TGTGCCAGCAGCCAATATCCCAGCACAGATACGCAGTATTTT
cdr3_aa: CASSQYPSTDTQYF

d_call: .
clone_size: .
v_call: TRBV28
j_call: TRBJ2-6
cdr3_nt: TGTGCCAGCGACGGAATCTCCTCTGGGGCCAACGTCCTGACTTTC
cdr3_aa: CASDGISSGANVLTF

d_call: TRBD1
clone_size: .
v_call: TRBV2
j_call: TRBJ2-4
cdr3_nt: TGTGCCAGCAGTAGGGACAGCCTAGCCAAAAACATTCAGTACTTC
cdr3_aa: CASSRDSLAKNIQYF

d_call: TRBD1
clone_size: .
v_call: TRBV18
j_call: TRBJ2-7
cdr3_nt: TGTGCCAGCTCACCCGGGACAGGGCGCGTTCCCTACGAGCAGTACTTC
cdr3_aa: CASSPGTGRVPYEQYF

d_call: .
clone_size: few
v_call: TRBV7-2
j_call: TRBJ1-5
cdr3_nt: TGTGCCAGCAGCTTAATGGCAGATCAGCCCCAGCATTTT
cdr3_aa: CASSLMADQPQHF